The text below deals with one T cell receptor beta chain. The data were obtained in a study of blood T cell repertoires in COVID-19. Overall study context: Sample material is recorded as cDNA or gDNA derived from T cells, B-cell-depleted T cells, or PBMCs.

Produced via immunoSEQ multiplex PCR; TCRdb's table is partial and in-frame only. The sample lists 200,000 to 250,000 clones, approximately 84% seen once, with around 4.5% in the top ten. This CDR3 is built from 14 residues. In germline, CDR1 is GTSNPN, CDR2 SVGIG (reference sequence). V lost 0 bases and J lost 2, with 9 bases in between. The chain links TRBV30 to TRBJ2-3; perhaps TRBD2 as D (6 bases). The clonotype comes from a man aged 45-65 years with acute or convalescent COVID-19. The sequencing sample was made of peripheral blood. CDR3 nucleotides: TGTGCCTGGAGTGTACTGGACTACACAGATACGCAGTATTTT. Amino acid sequence: CAWSVLDYTDTQYF.